The 8 T cell receptor beta chains below all came from one sample that was sequenced in a study of cytotoxic CD8 clonotypes in ibrutinib-treated CLL. Generated by immunoSEQ multiplex PCR, the TCRdb table keeps only in-frame clones and is missing some. The sample lists nearly 50,000 clones, 50% to 65% occurring once. The sample in question was PBMCs, obtained after 24 months of ibrutinib treatment. The receptors were gathered from a human donor with chronic lymphocytic leukemia.

This clone has ten or more counts. The chain joins TRBV5-4 to TRBJ2-7; tentative D call: TRBD2 (5 bases). Between the trimmed V and J ends, which lost 2 bases and 3 bases, there was a span of 9 bases. Per germline, CDR1 SGHNT and CDR2 YYREEE (reference sequence). The CDR3 runs 13 residues. The CDR3 loop is CASSFAGVYEQYF. In nucleotides, the CDR3 is TGTGCCAGCAGCTTTGCGGGCGTCTACGAGCAGTACTTC.

This chain links TRBV7-8 with TRBJ2-1; TRBD2 matches 8 bases. The CDR3 length is 17 residues. Germline CDR1 SGHVS, CDR2 FQNEAQ. J gave up 7 bases and V 1 base, and 12 bases lay outside the gene matches. The CDR3 spells CASSLGFRGGPRNEQFF. In DNA form, the CDR3 reads TGTGCCAGCAGCTTAGGATTTCGGGGGGGCCCTAGAAATGAGCAGTTCTTC.

The J gene is TRBJ2-5, the V gene TRBV9, with 7 bases matching TRBD1. Looked up from germline, CDR1 is SGDLS and CDR2 is YYNGEE. V was pared by 4 bases and J by 5 bases, with 8 bases of the junction left unmatched. The CDR3 consists of 14 residues. This CDR3 reads CASSPRTGPETQYF. The CDR3 nucleotides read TGTGCCAGCAGCCCCCGGACAGGTCCGGAGACCCAGTACTTC.

This clone was seen once. The CDR3 region is CASSGRYRDRNNEQFF. The CDR3 region has the DNA TGTGCCAGCAGTGGACGGTATAGGGACAGGAACAATGAGCAGTTCTTC. V gene TRBV2 combines with J gene TRBJ2-1; TRBD1 matches 8 bases. V gave up 4 bases and J gave up 5 bases; unmatched junction bases: 10. The CDR3 contains 16 residues. Germline V gives CDR1 SNHLY, CDR2 FYNNEI.

This clone was picked up a small number of times. The rearrangement links TRBV6-1 to TRBJ2-6; no definite D call. The V end was cut by 7 bases, the J end by 5 bases, with 15 bases between. In germline, CDR1 is MNHNS, CDR2 SASEGT. The CDR3 covers 15 residues. CDR3 nucleotides: TGTGCCAGCACCTCAGAAGGAGCTCGGGCCAACGTCCTGACTTTC. This codes for CASTSEGARANVLTF.

This clone has a single count. This sequence joins TRBV15 and TRBJ1-1, with D tentatively TRBD1 (5 bases). The ends were cut back, 5 bases at V and 0 bases at J, with 16 bases in the middle. The CDR3 loop spans 16 amino acids. Germline V gene lookup returns CDR1 LNHNV and CDR2 YYDKDF (reference sequence). The CDR3 protein is CATSPGGAGMNTEAFF. CDR3 nucleotide sequence: TGTGCCACCAGCCCGGGCGGGGCGGGTATGAACACTGAAGCTTTCTTT.

This clone occurred a few times. This chain connects TRBV27 to TRBJ1-2; D uncertain. The CDR3 is 13 amino acids. The V gene lost 1 base and the J gene lost 7 bases, with 10 bases spanning the gap. CDR1 is MNHEY, CDR2 SMNVEV, per germline (reference sequence). CDR3 coding DNA: TGTGCCAGCAGTTTATTGTTGGGAAGTGGCTACACCTTC. The encoded protein is CASSLLLGSGYTF.

The chain carries TRBV12-5 and TRBJ1-1; unclear D gene. The V gene's germline CDR1 is LGHNT and CDR2 FRNRAP. V was shortened by 1 base and J by 6 bases, with 15 bases between the two germline ends. The CDR3 is 15 amino acids. The CDR3: CASGLEAVRAAEAFF. CDR3 nucleotides: TGTGCTAGTGGTTTGGAAGCAGTTAGGGCCGCTGAAGCTTTCTTT.